This T cell receptor beta chain was retrieved from a study of T cells in Graves' hyperthyroidism and ophthalmopathy. Broader study findings: The model made its ophthalmopathy prediction, and onset followed a median approximately 7 months later.

From RNA transcripts, TCR beta CDR3 regions were amplified. The TCR CDR3 was amplified in a first-round RT-PCR using the HTBI primer set. TCRdb called the multiplex PCR reads again in MiXCR, with one record for every CDR3 protein. In the table there are 500,000 to 600,000 distinct CDR3 sequences, about 45% of which are singletons. V was cut by 3 bases and J by 2 bases, with 22 bases left in between. This CDR3 is 18 amino acids long. The germline V gene has CDR1 MGHRA and CDR2 YSYEKL. This clonotype was observed many times. Its target is unknown. The sequence derives from an adult woman with Graves' disease, either hyperthyroidism or ophthalmopathy (not recorded which). This chain connects TRBV4-1 to TRBJ1-2; tentative D call: TRBD1 (5 bases). The sequenced sample consisted of peripheral blood or thyroid tissue (not recorded which). CDR3: CASSQAQGRGRRNYGYTF. The DNA for the CDR3 is TGCGCCAGCAGCCAGGCCCAAGGGCGGGGCCGACGCAACTATGGCTACACCTTC.